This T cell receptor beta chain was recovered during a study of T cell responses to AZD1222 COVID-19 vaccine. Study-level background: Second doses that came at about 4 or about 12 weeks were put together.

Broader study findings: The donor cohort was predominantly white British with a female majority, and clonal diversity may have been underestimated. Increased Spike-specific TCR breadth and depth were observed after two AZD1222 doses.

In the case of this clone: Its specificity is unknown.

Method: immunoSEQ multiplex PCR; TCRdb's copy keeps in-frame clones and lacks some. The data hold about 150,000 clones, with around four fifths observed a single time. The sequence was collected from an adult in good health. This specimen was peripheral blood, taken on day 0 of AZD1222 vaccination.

The chain's CDR3 is CASSKLPPRSAGQMNTEAFF. The CDR3 DNA sequence: TGCGCCAGCAGCAAGCTTCCCCCCCGTTCCGCAGGCCAAATGAACACTGAAGCTTTCTTT. The chain recombines TRBV5-1 with TRBJ1-1; no clear D gene. The CDR3 spans 20 residues. The V end lost 4 bases, the J end lost 0 bases, and 28 bases lay between the germline ends. CDR1 and CDR2 (germline): SGHRS, YFSETQ.